The TCR beta chain under discussion was sequenced for a study of spatial heterogeneity in lung cancer. Study background: Mean representation of each unique TCR and UMI combination in the raw reads exceeded 8.5 occurrences.

Indicated time point: sample taken at primary tumor resection. Unsorted whole RNA of tumor, nontumor lung or frozen PBMC was sequenced. Samples were obtained from roughly 65 donors, all untreated early-stage non-small cell lung cancer patients. TCRdb redid the calling of the 5' RACE reads with MiXCR, one entry per CDR3 protein. The repertoire includes tens of thousands of distinct CDR3 sequences, about 12% of them detected once, and under 5.5% sits in the top ten. CDR1 is LNHDA, CDR2 SQIVND, per germline (reference sequence). Unmatched junction bases numbered 16, after V lost 6 bases and J lost 5 bases. The CDR3 sequence is 17 residues long. This clonotype has more than one count but fewer than ten. The target antigen is unknown. Overall study results and limits: Tumor TCRs that were ubiquitous and expanded showed up in blood more at resection than follow-up.

Sequences were derived from PBMCs, sampled at surgery. The chain combines TRBV19 with TRBJ1-5, with 7 bases matching TRBD1. The receptor was derived from a male donor with early-stage non-small cell lung cancer. The CDR3 DNA is TGTGCCAGTAGCACCCTAGAGGGGTACAGGGGATATCAGCCCCAGCATTTT. Translated, it gives CASSTLEGYRGYQPQHF.